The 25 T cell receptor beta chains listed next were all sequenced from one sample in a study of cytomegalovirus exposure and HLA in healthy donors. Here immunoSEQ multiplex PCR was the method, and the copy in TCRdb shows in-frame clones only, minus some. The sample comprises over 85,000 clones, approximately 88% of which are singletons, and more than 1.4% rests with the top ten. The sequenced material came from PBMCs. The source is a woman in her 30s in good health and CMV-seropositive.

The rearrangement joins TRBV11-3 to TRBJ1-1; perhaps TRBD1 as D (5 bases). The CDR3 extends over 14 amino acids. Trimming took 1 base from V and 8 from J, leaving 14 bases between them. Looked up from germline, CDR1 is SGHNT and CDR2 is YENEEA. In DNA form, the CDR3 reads TGTGCCAGCAGCTTAGTAGGGGTGTACAGCGAAGCTTTCTTT. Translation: CASSLVGVYSEAFF.

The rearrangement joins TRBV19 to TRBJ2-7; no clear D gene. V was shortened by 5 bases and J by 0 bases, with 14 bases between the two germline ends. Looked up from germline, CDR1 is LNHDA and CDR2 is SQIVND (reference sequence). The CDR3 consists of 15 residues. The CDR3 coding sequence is TGTGCCAGTAGTCAACAAGACCACAGCTCCTACGAGCAGTACTTC. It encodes CASSQQDHSSYEQYF.

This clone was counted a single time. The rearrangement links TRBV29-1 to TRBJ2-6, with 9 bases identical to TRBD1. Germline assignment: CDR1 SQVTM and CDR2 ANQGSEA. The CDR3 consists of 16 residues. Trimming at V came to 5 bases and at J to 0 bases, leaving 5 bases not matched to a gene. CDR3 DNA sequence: TGCAGCGTTCCAGGACAGGGGCCCTCTGGGGCCAACGTCCTGACTTTC. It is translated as CSVPGQGPSGANVLTF.

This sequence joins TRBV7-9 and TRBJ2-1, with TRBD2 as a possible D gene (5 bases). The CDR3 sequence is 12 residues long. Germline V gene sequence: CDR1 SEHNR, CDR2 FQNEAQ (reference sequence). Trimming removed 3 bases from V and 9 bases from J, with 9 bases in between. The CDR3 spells CASSFSSTEQFF. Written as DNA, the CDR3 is TGTGCCAGCAGCTTCTCTAGCACTGAGCAGTTCTTC.

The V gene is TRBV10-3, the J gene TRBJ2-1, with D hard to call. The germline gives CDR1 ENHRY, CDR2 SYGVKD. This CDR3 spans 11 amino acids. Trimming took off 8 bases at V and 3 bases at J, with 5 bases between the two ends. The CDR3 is CAIEVYNEQFF. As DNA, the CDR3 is TGTGCCATCGAGGTCTACAATGAGCAGTTCTTC.

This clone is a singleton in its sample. This CDR3 is CASSDGTLGTQYF. As DNA, the CDR3 is TGTGCCAGCAGTGATGGGACACTCGGGACCCAGTACTTC. The chain carries TRBV2 and TRBJ2-5, with D possibly being TRBD1 (6 bases). CDR1 and CDR2 from the germline V gene are SNHLY and FYNNEI. The CDR3 is made up of 13 amino acids. The ends were cut back, 3 bases at V and 7 bases at J, with 12 bases in the middle.

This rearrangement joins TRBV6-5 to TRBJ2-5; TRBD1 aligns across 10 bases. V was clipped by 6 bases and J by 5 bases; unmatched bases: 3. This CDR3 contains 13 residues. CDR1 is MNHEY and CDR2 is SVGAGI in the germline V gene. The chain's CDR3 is CASRRTGGETQYF. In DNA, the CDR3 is TGTGCCAGCAGGAGGACAGGGGGTGAGACCCAGTACTTC.

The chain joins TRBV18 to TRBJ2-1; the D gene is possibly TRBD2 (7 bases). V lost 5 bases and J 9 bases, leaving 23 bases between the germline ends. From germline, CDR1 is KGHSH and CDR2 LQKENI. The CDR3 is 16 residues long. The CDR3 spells CASSYVGGGRPSEQFF. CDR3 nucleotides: TGTGCCAGCTCATACGTCGGGGGCGGGAGACCCAGTGAGCAGTTCTTC.

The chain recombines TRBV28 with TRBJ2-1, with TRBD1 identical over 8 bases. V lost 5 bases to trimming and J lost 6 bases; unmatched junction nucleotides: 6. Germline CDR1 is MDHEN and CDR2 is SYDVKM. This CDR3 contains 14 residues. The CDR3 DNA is TGTGCCAGCAGTCTGACAGGGGCGGTCAATGAGCAGTTCTTC. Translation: CASSLTGAVNEQFF.

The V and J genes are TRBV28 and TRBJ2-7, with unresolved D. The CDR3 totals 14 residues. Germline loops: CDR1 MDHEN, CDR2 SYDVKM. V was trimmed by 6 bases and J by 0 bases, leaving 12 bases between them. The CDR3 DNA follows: TGTGCCAGCAGGTTCGAGGAGAGCTCCTACGAGCAGTACTTC. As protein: CASRFEESSYEQYF.

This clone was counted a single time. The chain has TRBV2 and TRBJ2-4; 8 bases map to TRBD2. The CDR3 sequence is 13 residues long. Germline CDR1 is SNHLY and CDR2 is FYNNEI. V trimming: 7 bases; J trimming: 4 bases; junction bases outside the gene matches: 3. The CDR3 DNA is TGTGCCAGCATTGGCGGGGGGAAAAACATTCAGTACTTC. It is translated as CASIGGGKNIQYF.

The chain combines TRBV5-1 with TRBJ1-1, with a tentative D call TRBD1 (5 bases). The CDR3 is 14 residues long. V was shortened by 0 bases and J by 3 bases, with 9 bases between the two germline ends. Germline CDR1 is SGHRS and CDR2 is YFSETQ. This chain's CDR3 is CASSLGGGDTEAFF. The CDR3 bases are TGCGCCAGCAGCTTGGGCGGGGGAGACACTGAAGCTTTCTTT. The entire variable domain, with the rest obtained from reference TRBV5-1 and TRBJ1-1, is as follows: KAGVTQTPRYLIKTRGQQVTLSCSPISGHRSVSWYQQTPGQGLQFLFEYFSETQRNKGNFPGRFSGRQFSNSRSEMNVSTLELGDSALYLCASSLGGGDTEAFFGQGTRLTVV.

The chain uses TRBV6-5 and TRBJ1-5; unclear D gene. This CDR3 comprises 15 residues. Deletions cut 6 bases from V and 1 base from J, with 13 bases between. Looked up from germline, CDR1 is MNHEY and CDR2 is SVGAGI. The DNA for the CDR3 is TGTGCCAGCAGCCCTTTTCGCGGGAGCAATCAGCCCCAGCATTTT. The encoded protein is CASSPFRGSNQPQHF.

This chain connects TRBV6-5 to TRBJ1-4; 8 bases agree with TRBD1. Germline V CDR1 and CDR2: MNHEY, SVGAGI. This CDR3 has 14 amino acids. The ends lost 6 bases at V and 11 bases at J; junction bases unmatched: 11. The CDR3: CASSRDRLGSKLFF. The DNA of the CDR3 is TGTGCCAGCAGCAGGGACAGGTTGGGATCGAAACTGTTTTTT.

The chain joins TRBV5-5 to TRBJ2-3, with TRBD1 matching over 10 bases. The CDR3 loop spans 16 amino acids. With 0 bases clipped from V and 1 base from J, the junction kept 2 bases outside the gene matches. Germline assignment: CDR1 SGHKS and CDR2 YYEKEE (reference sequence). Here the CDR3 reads CASSLGQGARTDTQYF. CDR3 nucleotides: TGTGCCAGCAGCTTGGGACAGGGGGCTCGCACAGATACGCAGTATTTT.

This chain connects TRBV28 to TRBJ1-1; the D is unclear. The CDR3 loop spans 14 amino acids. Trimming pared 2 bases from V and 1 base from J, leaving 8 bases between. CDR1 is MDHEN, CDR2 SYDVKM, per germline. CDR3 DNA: TGTGCCAGCAGTTTAATCGGGAAGAACACTGAAGCTTTCTTT. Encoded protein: CASSLIGKNTEAFF.

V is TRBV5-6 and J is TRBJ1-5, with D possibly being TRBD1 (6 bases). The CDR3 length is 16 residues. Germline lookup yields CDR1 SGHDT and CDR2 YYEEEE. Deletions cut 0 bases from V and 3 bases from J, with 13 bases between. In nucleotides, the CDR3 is TGTGCCAGCAGCTTGGCCGTGGCAGGGGACAATCAGCCCCAGCATTTT. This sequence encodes CASSLAVAGDNQPQHF.

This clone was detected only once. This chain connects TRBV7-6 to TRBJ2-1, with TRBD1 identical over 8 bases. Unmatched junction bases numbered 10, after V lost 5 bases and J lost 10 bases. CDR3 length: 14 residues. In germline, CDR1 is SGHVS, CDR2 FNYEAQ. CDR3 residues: CASSPGTGRREQFF. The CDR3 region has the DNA TGTGCCAGCAGCCCCGGGACAGGACGACGGGAGCAGTTCTTC.

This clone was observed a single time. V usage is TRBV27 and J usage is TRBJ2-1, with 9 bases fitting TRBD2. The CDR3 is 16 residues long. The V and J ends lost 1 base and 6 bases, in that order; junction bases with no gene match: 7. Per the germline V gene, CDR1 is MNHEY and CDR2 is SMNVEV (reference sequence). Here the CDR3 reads CASSLYGAGGRNEQFF. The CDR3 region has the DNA TGTGCCAGCAGTTTATACGGAGCGGGAGGTCGCAATGAGCAGTTCTTC.

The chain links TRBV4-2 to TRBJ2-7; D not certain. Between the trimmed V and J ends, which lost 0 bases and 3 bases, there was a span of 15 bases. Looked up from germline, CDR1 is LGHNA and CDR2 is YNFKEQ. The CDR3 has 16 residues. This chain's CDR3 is CASSQEGPAVYYEQYF. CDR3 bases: TGTGCCAGCAGCCAAGAGGGTCCCGCGGTCTACTACGAGCAGTACTTC.

The CDR3 DNA reads as TGTGCCAGCAGCGGAGGACAGGGGAATGAGCAGTTCTTC. Translating gives CASSGGQGNEQFF. The chain links TRBV9 to TRBJ2-1, with TRBD1 matching 9 bases. Germline CDR1 SGDLS, CDR2 YYNGEE. The CDR3 runs to 13 residues. The J segment lost 7 bases and the V segment lost 3 bases, leaving 2 bases of the junction unmatched. Filled out from reference TRBV9 and TRBJ2-1, the complete variable domain reads DSGVTQTPKHLITATGQRVTLRCSPRSGDLSVYWYQQSLDQGLQFLIQYYNGEERAKGNILERFSAQQFPDLHSELNLSSLELGDSALYFCASSGGQGNEQFFGPGTRLTVL.

The CDR3 region has the DNA TGTGCCAGCAGCGCCGGTCCCTCGGGAGTTGCAACTAATGAAAAACTGTTTTTT. Protein sequence: CASSAGPSGVATNEKLFF. The rearrangement links TRBV7-2 to TRBJ1-4; no clear D gene. The length of the CDR3 is 18 residues. CDR1 is SGHTA, CDR2 FQGNSA, per germline. V was cut by 5 bases and J by 0 bases, with 19 bases left in between. Complete variable domain (other parts from reference TRBV7-2 and TRBJ1-4): GAGVSQSPSNKVTEKGKDVELRCDPISGHTALYWYRQSLGQGLEFLIYFQGNSAPDKSGLPSDRFSAERTGGSVSTLTIQRTQQEDSAVYLCASSAGPSGVATNEKLFFGSGTQLSVL.

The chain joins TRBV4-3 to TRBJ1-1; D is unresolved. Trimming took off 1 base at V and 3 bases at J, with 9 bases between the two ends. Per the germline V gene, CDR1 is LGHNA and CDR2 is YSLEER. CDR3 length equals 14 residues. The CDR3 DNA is TGCGCCAGCAGCCAAGGCCTTCCGGACACTGAAGCTTTCTTT. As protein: CASSQGLPDTEAFF.

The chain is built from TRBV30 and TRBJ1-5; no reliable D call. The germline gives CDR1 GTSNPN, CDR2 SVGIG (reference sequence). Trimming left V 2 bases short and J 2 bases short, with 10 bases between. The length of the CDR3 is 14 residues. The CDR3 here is CAWSQGSGNQPQHF. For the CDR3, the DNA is TGTGCCTGGAGTCAAGGGAGCGGCAATCAGCCCCAGCATTTT. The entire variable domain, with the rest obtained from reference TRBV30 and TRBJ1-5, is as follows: SQTIHQWPATLVQPVGSPLSLECTVEGTSNPNLYWYRQAAGRGLQLLFYSVGIGQISSEVPQNLSASRPQDRQFILSSKKLLLSDSGFYLCAWSQGSGNQPQHFGDGTRLSIL.

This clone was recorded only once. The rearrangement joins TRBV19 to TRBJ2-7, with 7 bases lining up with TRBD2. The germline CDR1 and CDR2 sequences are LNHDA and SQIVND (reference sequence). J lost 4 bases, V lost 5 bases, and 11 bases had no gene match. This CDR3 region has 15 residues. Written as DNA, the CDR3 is TGTGCCAGTAGTTATATCTACGGGGGAGGGTACGAGCAGTACTTC. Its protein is CASSYIYGGGYEQYF.